This entry describes one TCR beta chain. This sample stems from a study of blood T cell repertoires in COVID-19. For the study at large: The analysed material was cDNA or gDNA that came from T cells, B-cell-depleted T cells, or PBMCs.

This CDR3 comprises 15 residues. The germline CDR1 and CDR2 sequences are MNHEY and SVGEGT. V lost 2 bases to trimming and J lost 4 bases; unmatched junction nucleotides: 5. In the original workflow: Amplification from reference gene primers served as the basis for estimated nucleated cell counts. The method was immunoSEQ multiplex PCR; TCRdb's version includes in-frame clones alone and lacks a portion of them. V, J and clone size derive from that table, while D and trimming were established from the DNA sequence. This sample has fewer than 130,000 clones, with around 87% found just once. Sequences were obtained from peripheral blood. The origin of this receptor is a woman of 80 years or more with acute or convalescent COVID-19. The chain carries TRBV6-2 or TRBV6-3 and TRBJ1-5; 7 positions match TRBD1. CDR3 in amino acids: CASSYASGGNQPQHF. The CDR3 DNA is TGTGCCAGCAGTTACGCATCAGGGGGTAATCAGCCCCAGCATTTT.